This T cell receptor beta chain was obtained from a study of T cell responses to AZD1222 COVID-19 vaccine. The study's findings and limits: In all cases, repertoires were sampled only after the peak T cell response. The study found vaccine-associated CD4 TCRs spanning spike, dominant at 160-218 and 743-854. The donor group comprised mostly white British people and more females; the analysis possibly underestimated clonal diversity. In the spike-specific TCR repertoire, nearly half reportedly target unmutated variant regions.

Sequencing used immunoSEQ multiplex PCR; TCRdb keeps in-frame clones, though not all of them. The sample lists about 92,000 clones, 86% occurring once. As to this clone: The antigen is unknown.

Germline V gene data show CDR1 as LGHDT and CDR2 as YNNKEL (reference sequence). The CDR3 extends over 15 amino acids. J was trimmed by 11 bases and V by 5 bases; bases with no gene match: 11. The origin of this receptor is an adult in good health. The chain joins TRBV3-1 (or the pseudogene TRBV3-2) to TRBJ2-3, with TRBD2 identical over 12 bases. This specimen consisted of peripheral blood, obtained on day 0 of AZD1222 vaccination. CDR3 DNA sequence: TGTGCCAGCAGCGCGACCACTAGCGGGGGGTCGGGGCAGTATTTT. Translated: CASSATTSGGSGQYF.